This entry features one T cell receptor beta chain sequence. This sample is part of a study of blood T cell repertoires in COVID-19. About the study: COVID-19 samples, acute and convalescent, were from the United States, Italy and Spain. T cells, B-cell-depleted T cells, or PBMCs supplied cDNA or gDNA.

Source study methods: Estimated nucleated cell counts came from reference gene primer amplification. The assay was immunoSEQ multiplex PCR, and TCRdb's table has in-frame clones only and misses some. That table is the source of V, J and clone size, and D and trimming were worked out from the DNA. The sample lists 130,000 to 150,000 clones; roughly 90% were seen once. Per the germline V gene, CDR1 is GTSNPN and CDR2 is SVGIG (reference sequence). This CDR3 has 12 residues. The ends were cut back, 0 bases at V and 4 bases at J, with 7 bases in the middle. The specimen sequenced was peripheral blood. This chain uses TRBV30 with TRBJ2-7; no definite D call. This clonotype originated in a man between 65 and 85 years old with acute or convalescent COVID-19. CDR3 in DNA: TGTGCCTGGAGTGTCTCCAGGTACGAGCAGTACTTC. Its translation: CAWSVSRYEQYF.